A single T cell receptor (beta chain) is shown here with its context. The antigen is not known. The PCR used 60 Vbeta and 13 Jbeta primers. The method was immunoSEQ multiplex PCR; TCRdb's version includes in-frame clones alone and lacks a portion of them. This table holds about 160,000 clones, approximately 78% found once. Germline V CDR1 and CDR2: MGHRA, YSYEKL. Trimming removed 1 base from V and 2 bases from J; junction bases left unmatched: 3. This CDR3 comprises 15 residues. The data originate from a study of cytomegalovirus exposure and HLA in healthy donors. General study results and limits: Of the V segments, some could not be distinguished, including TRBV6-2 and TRBV6-3, and were excluded. The only immune exposure information that was available was CMV serostatus.

This TCR derives from a woman in her late teens or twenties in good health and CMV-seronegative. The V and J genes are TRBV4-1 and TRBJ1-1; the match to TRBD1 covers 8 bases. The sample taken for sequencing was PBMCs. CDR3 residues: CASSQGDRGNTEAFF. CDR3 DNA: TGCGCCAGCAGCCAAGGTGACAGGGGTAACACTGAAGCTTTCTTT.